This T cell receptor (beta chain) was recorded in a study of blood T cell repertoires in COVID-19. Study-level background: COVID-19 samples, acute and convalescent, were from the United States, Italy and Spain. Nucleic acid was either cDNA or gDNA, and it came from T cells, B-cell-depleted T cells, or PBMCs.

The CDR3 covers 17 residues. The J segment lost 6 bases and the V segment lost 0 bases, leaving 3 bases of the junction unmatched. Germline V CDR1 and CDR2: SGDLS, YYNGEE. This clone was picked up many times. Profiling relied on immunoSEQ multiplex PCR, and the TCRdb table lists in-frame clones only, not all of them. The sample lists about 500,000 clones; 80% to 90% were seen once. V is TRBV9 and J is TRBJ2-2, with 15 nucleotides matching TRBD2. The origin of this receptor is a man aged 18 to 30 with COVID-19, enrolled during active disease. What was sequenced was peripheral blood. The CDR3 DNA follows: TGTGCCAGCAGCGTAGGGACTAGCGGGAGGGGGTCCGGGGAGCTGTTTTTT. Translation: CASSVGTSGRGSGELFF.